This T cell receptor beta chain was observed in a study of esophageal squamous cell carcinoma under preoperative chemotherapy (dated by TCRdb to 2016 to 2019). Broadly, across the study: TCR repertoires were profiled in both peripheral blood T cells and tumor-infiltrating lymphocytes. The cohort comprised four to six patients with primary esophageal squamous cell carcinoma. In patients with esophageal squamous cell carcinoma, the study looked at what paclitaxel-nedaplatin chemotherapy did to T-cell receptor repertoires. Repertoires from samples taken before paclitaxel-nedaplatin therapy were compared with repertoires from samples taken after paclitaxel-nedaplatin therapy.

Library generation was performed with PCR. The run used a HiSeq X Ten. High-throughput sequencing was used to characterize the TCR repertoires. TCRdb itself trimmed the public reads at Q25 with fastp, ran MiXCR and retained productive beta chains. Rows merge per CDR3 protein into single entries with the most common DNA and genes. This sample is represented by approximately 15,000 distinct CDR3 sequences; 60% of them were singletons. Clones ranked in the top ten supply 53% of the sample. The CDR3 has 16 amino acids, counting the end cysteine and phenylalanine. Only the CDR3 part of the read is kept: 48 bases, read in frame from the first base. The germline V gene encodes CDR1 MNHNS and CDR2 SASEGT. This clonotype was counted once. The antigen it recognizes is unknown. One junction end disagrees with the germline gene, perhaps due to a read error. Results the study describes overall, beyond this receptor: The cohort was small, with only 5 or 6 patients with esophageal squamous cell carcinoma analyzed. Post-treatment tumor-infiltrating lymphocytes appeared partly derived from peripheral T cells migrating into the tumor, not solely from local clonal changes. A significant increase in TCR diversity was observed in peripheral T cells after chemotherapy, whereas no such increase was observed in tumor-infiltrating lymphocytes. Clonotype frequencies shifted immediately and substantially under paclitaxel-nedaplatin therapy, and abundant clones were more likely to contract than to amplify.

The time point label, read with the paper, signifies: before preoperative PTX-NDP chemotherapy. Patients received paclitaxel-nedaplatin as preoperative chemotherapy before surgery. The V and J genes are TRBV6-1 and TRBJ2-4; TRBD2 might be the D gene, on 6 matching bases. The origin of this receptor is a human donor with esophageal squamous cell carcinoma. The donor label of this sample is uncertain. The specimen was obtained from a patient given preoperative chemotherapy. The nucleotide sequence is TGTGCCAGCAGTCGCAAGGGGCGGTGCGGGGCAGATACGCAGTATTTC. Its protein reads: CASSRKGRCGADTQYF.